These 30 T cell receptor beta chains share one sample of origin, sequenced in a study of post-analysis software for immune sequencing data (dated by TCRdb to between 2014 and 2017). These TCRs' antigens remain unknown. Library preparation used PCR. TCRdb names Illumina HiSeq 2500 as the instrument used. Unique molecular identifiers were incorporated into TCR beta cDNA libraries to reduce PCR and sequencing biases. TCRdb applied fastp at Q25 and MiXCR to the public reads, then kept only in-frame beta chains. All rows with the same CDR3 protein become a single entry with the most common DNA and genes. The sample includes hundreds of thousands of distinct CDR3 sequences, with nearly 45% observed a single time. About 12% of the sample is taken by the ten largest. What the research found in general, with its limitations: Significantly higher frequencies in patients than in controls were found for about 5 TRBV segments, including TRBV5-6, TRBV5-1 and TRBV20-1.

Input material: blood. All receptors come from a girl under 18 with multiple sclerosis.

This clonotype was detected a few times. It may be a read error: a sequence one base away is much more abundant. The V and J genes are TRBV20-1 and TRBJ1-2; D not resolved. Germline V lookup: CDR1 DFQATT, CDR2 SNEGSKA (reference sequence). The CDR3 has 11 residues. CDR3 protein: CRARDEYGYTF. In nucleotides, the CDR3 is TGCAGGGCTAGAGACGAGTATGGCTACACCTTC.

The chain employs TRBV19 and TRBJ1-1; 7 nucleotides line up with TRBD1. CDR1 and CDR2 (germline): LNHDA, SQIVND (reference sequence). The J segment lost 1 base and the V segment lost 3 bases, leaving 8 bases of the junction unmatched. The CDR3 has 16 residues. The CDR3 loop reads CASSMEGGTTNTEAFF. CDR3 DNA: TGTGCCAGTAGTATGGAAGGGGGCACTACGAACACTGAAGCTTTCTTT. Combining the CDR3 with reference TRBV19 and TRBJ1-1 gives the whole variable domain DGGITQSPKYLFRKEGQNVTLSCEQNLNHDAMYWYRQDPGQGLRLIYYSQIVNDFQKGDIAEGYSVSREKKESFPLTVTSAQKNPTAFYLCASSMEGGTTNTEAFFGQGTRLTVV.

The V call is TRBV20-1, the J call TRBJ1-2; TRBD1 is a possible D gene (5 bases). Germline V gene data show CDR1 as DFQATT and CDR2 as SNEGSKA (reference sequence). V was clipped by 1 base and J by 6 bases, with 18 bases between them. CDR3 size: 15 residues. The CDR3 bases are TGCAGTGCTAGAGCTGATACCGGGACCGGAGATGGCTACACCTTC. This codes for CSARADTGTGDGYTF.

This clonotype has just a few counts. The chain carries TRBV20-1 and TRBJ2-1, with 8 bases fitting TRBD2. The CDR3 length is 15 residues. The germline V gene has CDR1 DFQATT and CDR2 SNEGSKA (reference sequence). The junction had 4 bases not matched to a gene; V was cut back by 3 bases and J by 0 bases. The CDR3 loop reads CSASTGTSSYNEQFF. The CDR3 bases are TGCAGTGCTAGTACCGGGACTAGCTCCTACAATGAGCAGTTCTTC.

This rearrangement joins TRBV6-5 to TRBJ2-7, with 11 bases identical to TRBD1. Trimming at V came to 10 bases and at J to 0 bases, leaving 5 bases not matched to a gene. Germline-derived CDR1 and CDR2 are MNHEY and SVGAGI. This CDR3 is built from 14 residues. In nucleotides, the CDR3 is TGTGCCACCTCCGGGACAGGGGGCTCCTACGAGCAGTACTTC. It encodes CATSGTGGSYEQYF.

The chain combines TRBV2 with TRBJ2-2; D remains ambiguous. The V end lost 3 bases, the J end lost 5 bases, and 10 bases lay between the germline ends. Germline loops: CDR1 SNHLY, CDR2 FYNNEI. The CDR3 is 14 residues long. The CDR3 coding sequence is TGTGCCAGCAGTGATGTCAGACGAACCGGGGAGCTGTTTTTT. Residues: CASSDVRRTGELFF. Complete variable domain (other parts from reference TRBV2 and TRBJ2-2): EPEVTQTPSHQVTQMGQEVILRCVPISNHLYFYWYRQILGQKVEFLVSFYNNEISEKSEIFDDQFSVERPDGSNFTLKIRSTKLEDSAMYFCASSDVRRTGELFFGEGSRLTVL.

The chain links TRBV18 to TRBJ2-7; the D is unclear. Judging by the DNA end, TRBJ2-5 fits better; the J call may be wrong. Germline V CDR1 and CDR2: KGHSH, LQKENI. The CDR3 runs 13 residues. Written as DNA, the CDR3 is TGTGCCAGCTCACCTCTGACAACGGAGACCCAGTACTTC. Translation: CASSPLTTETQYF.

This clonotype was recorded a few times. The chain recombines TRBV3-1 with TRBJ2-3; TRBD2 matches 9 bases. The V gene's germline CDR1 is LGHDT and CDR2 YNNKEL (reference sequence). This CDR3 spans 17 amino acids. The V gene end was trimmed by 1 base and the J gene end by 4 bases; junction bases not matched to a gene: 9. CDR3 in amino acids: CASSQGLAVLQADTQYF. CDR3 nucleotides: TGTGCCAGCAGCCAAGGACTAGCGGTCCTCCAGGCAGATACGCAGTATTTT.

This rearrangement joins TRBV7-9 to TRBJ2-1; D is perhaps TRBD2 (5 bases). The germline V gene has CDR1 SEHNR and CDR2 FQNEAQ (reference sequence). CDR3 length: 16 residues. Trimming shortened V by 1 base and J by 4 bases, and 14 bases separated the two germline ends. CDR3 region: CASSLDPPLAYNEQFF. The CDR3 DNA follows: TGTGCCAGCAGCTTAGACCCGCCGCTAGCATACAATGAGCAGTTCTTC.

The V call is TRBV29-1, the J call TRBJ2-5, with D perhaps matching TRBD1 (5 bases). Germline CDR1 reads SQVTM; CDR2 reads ANQGSEA. This CDR3 is built from 11 residues. V was shortened by 8 bases and J by 2 bases, with 9 bases between the two germline ends. DNA for the CDR3: TGCAGCACACGACAGCAAGAGACCCAGTACTTC. It yields the protein CSTRQQETQYF. Together with reference TRBV29-1 and TRBJ2-5, the CDR3 gives the full variable domain: SAVISQKPSRDICQRGTSLTIQCQVDSQVTMMFWYRQQPGQSLTLIATANQGSEATYESGFVIDKFPISRPNLTFSTLTVSNMSPEDSSIYLCSTRQQETQYFGPGTRLLVL.

V and J are TRBV11-2 and TRBJ2-1; the match to TRBD2 covers 13 bases. From germline, CDR1 is SGHAT and CDR2 FQNNGV. Germline trimming cut 4 bases from V and 10 bases from J; bases unmatched to any gene: 7. The CDR3 covers 15 residues. CDR3 nucleotide sequence: TGTGCCAGCAGCTCCCGAGGACTAGCGGGAGACGAGCAGTTCTTC. Protein product: CASSSRGLAGDEQFF. Looking up the rest from reference TRBV11-2 and TRBJ2-1 gives the full variable domain: EAGVAQSPRYKIIEKRQSVAFWCNPISGHATLYWYQQILGQGPKLLIQFQNNGVVDDSQLPKDRFSAERLKGVDSTLKIQPAKLEDSAVYLCASSSRGLAGDEQFFGPGTRLTVL.

J is TRBJ1-2 and V is TRBV4-3, with D uncertain. The CDR3 extends over 13 amino acids. V lost 4 bases and J 6 bases, leaving 12 bases between the germline ends. Germline CDR1 is LGHNA and CDR2 is YSLEER. The CDR3 DNA follows: TGCGCCAGCAGCCGCGGGCTCGGGGATGGCTACACCTTC. This codes for CASSRGLGDGYTF.

This clonotype appeared a few times. The chain joins TRBV6-1 to TRBJ2-7, with 8 bases that match TRBD2. The CDR3 is 12 residues long. V lost 3 bases to trimming and J lost 11 bases; unmatched junction nucleotides: 6. Germline CDR1 and CDR2: MNHNS and SASEGT. The CDR3 DNA reads TGTGCCAGCAGTGAGTTAAGCGGGAGCGAGTACTTC. This gives the protein CASSELSGSEYF.

The chain recombines TRBV5-6 with TRBJ2-1; D tentatively reads TRBD1 or TRBD2 (6 bases each). V lost 0 bases to trimming and J lost 6 bases, with 22 bases between them. This CDR3 is built from 18 residues. From germline, CDR1 is SGHDT and CDR2 YYEEEE. CDR3 protein: CASSLEVYRGLKGNEQFF. The CDR3 DNA reads TGTGCCAGCAGCTTGGAAGTTTATCGGGGGCTCAAGGGCAATGAGCAGTTCTTC.

This clonotype appeared a few times. V usage is TRBV27 and J usage is TRBJ1-6; maybe TRBD1 (5 bases). This CDR3 comprises 13 residues. Trimming stripped 6 bases from V and 7 bases from J, with 10 bases between. Germline CDR1 is MNHEY and CDR2 is SMNVEV (reference sequence). CDR3 sequence (DNA): TGTGCCAGCAGCCGGGACCTCAATTCACCCCTCCACTTT. Translation: CASSRDLNSPLHF.

The rearrangement links TRBV10-3 to TRBJ1-4; D remains ambiguous. The CDR3 has 13 residues. The germline V and J ends were trimmed by 3 bases and 5 bases, with 7 bases remaining between them. Germline CDR1 reads ENHRY; CDR2 reads SYGVKD. The CDR3 is CAISDLGNEKLFF. The CDR3 DNA is TGTGCCATCAGTGACCTCGGAAATGAAAAACTGTTTTTT.

The CDR3 loop is CASSQVTSGSGNYNEQFF. The CDR3, as DNA: TGCGCCAGCAGCCAAGTGACTAGCGGGAGTGGAAACTACAATGAGCAGTTCTTC. The J gene is TRBJ2-1, the V gene TRBV4-3; 12 bases align to TRBD2. Germline CDR1 is LGHNA and CDR2 is YSLEER. V shed 1 base, J shed 3 bases, and the junction held 7 bases outside the gene matches. The CDR3 extends over 18 amino acids.

The chain joins TRBV7-3 to TRBJ2-6; weak D call: TRBD1 (5 bases). Between the trimmed V and J ends, which lost 5 bases and 4 bases, there was a span of 18 bases. The CDR3 spans 17 residues. The germline CDR1 and CDR2 sequences are SGHTA and FQGTGA. CDR3: CASSRPDRASGANVLTF. In DNA form, the CDR3 reads TGTGCCAGCAGCCGACCCGACAGAGCCTCGGGGGCCAACGTCCTGACTTTC.

This clonotype was seen a handful of times. The rearrangement links TRBV2 to TRBJ2-4; a possible D gene is TRBD2 (6 bases). Deletions cut 7 bases from V and 0 bases from J, with 13 bases between. CDR1 is SNHLY, CDR2 FYNNEI, per germline. CDR3 length: 15 amino acids. The CDR3 here is CASTLAELAKNIQYF. The CDR3 DNA sequence: TGTGCCAGCACCTTAGCGGAGCTAGCCAAAAACATTCAGTACTTC. Looking up the rest from reference TRBV2 and TRBJ2-4 gives the full variable domain: EPEVTQTPSHQVTQMGQEVILRCVPISNHLYFYWYRQILGQKVEFLVSFYNNEISEKSEIFDDQFSVERPDGSNFTLKIRSTKLEDSAMYFCASTLAELAKNIQYFGAGTRLSVL.

This clonotype was counted a few times. The chain employs TRBV11-2 and TRBJ2-7; D unresolved. Germline V lookup: CDR1 SGHAT, CDR2 FQNNGV. CDR3 length equals 14 residues. V was trimmed by 5 bases and J by 3 bases, leaving 14 bases between them. CDR3 protein: CASSPSPAFYEQYF. The CDR3 coding sequence is TGTGCCAGCAGCCCCTCCCCAGCTTTCTACGAGCAGTACTTC.

The chain employs TRBV27 and TRBJ2-7, with 9 nucleotides matching TRBD1. Trimming took 7 bases from V and 2 from J; bases not matched to a gene: 9. CDR1 and CDR2 from the germline V gene are MNHEY and SMNVEV (reference sequence). The CDR3 consists of 15 residues. The CDR3 reads CASKSVGQGAYEQYF. The CDR3 bases are TGTGCCAGCAAGAGTGTGGGACAGGGCGCCTACGAGCAGTACTTC.

The rearrangement links TRBV29-1 to TRBJ1-4; D is perhaps TRBD1 (5 bases). The CDR3 totals 15 residues. V lost 6 bases and J 0 bases, leaving 14 bases between the germline ends. The germline gives CDR1 SQVTM, CDR2 ANQGSEA. This chain's CDR3 is CSVAYTGATNEKLFF. CDR3 sequence (DNA): TGCAGCGTCGCCTATACAGGAGCAACTAATGAAAAACTGTTTTTT.

This clonotype turned up a few times. V usage is TRBV6-5 and J usage is TRBJ2-7, with 7 nucleotides matching TRBD1. The CDR3 loop spans 14 amino acids. Germline CDR1 is MNHEY and CDR2 is SVGAGI. Trimming cost V 2 bases and J 4 bases; bases outside gene matches: 5. The CDR3 sequence: CASSYRSQGYEQYF. The CDR3 DNA reads as TGTGCCAGCAGTTACCGATCACAGGGGTACGAGCAGTACTTC.

The J gene is TRBJ2-1, the V gene TRBV4-1; D unclear. V gave up 0 bases and J gave up 6 bases, with 9 bases separating them. Germline V gene lookup returns CDR1 MGHRA and CDR2 YSYEKL. The CDR3 has 14 residues. The CDR3 protein is CASSQDMVFNEQFF. In DNA form, the CDR3 reads TGCGCCAGCAGCCAAGATATGGTCTTCAATGAGCAGTTCTTC.

To note about this clonotype: This could be a read error, since a much larger clone is one nucleotide away. The J gene is TRBJ2-1, the V gene TRBV6-6; D could derive from TRBD1 or TRBD2 (5 bases each). V lost 5 bases and J 13 bases, leaving 18 bases between the germline ends. Looked up from germline, CDR1 is MNHNY and CDR2 is SVGAGI (reference sequence). This CDR3 is built from 13 residues. CDR3: CASSTGLQETQFF. In nucleotides, the CDR3 is TGTGCCAGCAGTACGGGGCTACAAGAGACCCAGTTCTTC.

The chain couples TRBV7-2 to TRBJ2-7, with 7 bases identical to TRBD2. Germline CDR1 SGHTA, CDR2 FQGNSA. There are 16 residues in the CDR3. V shed 1 base, J shed 2 bases, and the junction held 8 bases outside the gene matches. In DNA form, the CDR3 reads TGTGCCAGCAGCTTAGTGGGTGGGGGACTACCCTACGAGCAGTACTTC. The encoded protein is CASSLVGGGLPYEQYF.

The genes are TRBV20-1 and TRBJ2-5, with a possible D match to TRBD1 (5 bases). The DNA end favors TRBJ2-7, so the J call may be wrong. CDR1 is DFQATT and CDR2 is SNEGSKA in the germline V gene (reference sequence). This CDR3 spans 11 amino acids. The CDR3 sequence: CSAQRTNEQYF. The CDR3 region has the DNA TGCAGTGCTCAACGGACAAACGAGCAGTACTTC.

V usage is TRBV28 and J usage is TRBJ2-1; 11 bases are a match to TRBD2. The germline gives CDR1 MDHEN, CDR2 SYDVKM. The CDR3 totals 16 residues. V lost 3 bases, J lost 12 bases, and 13 bases stayed unmatched. The DNA for the CDR3 is TGTGCCAGCAGTTTCCGACTAGCGGGACCTTTGGGGGGGCAGTTCTTC. Protein sequence: CASSFRLAGPLGGQFF.

Worth noting for this clonotype: One end of the junction does not line up with germline, which may come from a read error. V is TRBV28 and J is TRBJ2-5; TRBD1 matches 7 bases. Germline CDR1 and CDR2: MDHEN and SYDVKM. The CDR3 is 13 residues long. CDR3 nucleotide sequence: TGTGCCAGCAACCGGGACAGACAAGGGACCCAGTACTTC. Translation: CASNRDRQGTQYF.

The V gene is TRBV4-2, the J gene TRBJ1-2; D is undetermined. The CDR3 runs 13 residues. Trimming removed 4 bases at V and 8 bases at J, with 14 bases between. Germline CDR1 and CDR2: LGHNA and YNFKEQ. CDR3 region: CASSPTRLLGYTF. CDR3 nucleotide sequence: TGTGCCAGCAGCCCAACCCGCCTCCTGGGCTACACCTTC.